The subject of this entry is one TCR beta chain. Its target is unknown. The assay was immunoSEQ multiplex PCR, and TCRdb's table has in-frame clones only and misses some. The sample includes more than 65,000 clones, around 84% of them seen just once. The germline V and J ends were trimmed by 5 bases and 1 base, with 8 bases remaining between them. This CDR3 contains 13 residues. The germline CDR1 and CDR2 sequences are SGHNT and YENEEA. These data belong to a study of OX40 agonist ivuxolimab in advanced cancers. Study-wide context: At doses from 0.01 to 10 mg/kg, patients were given intravenous ivuxolimab every 2 weeks. Findings of the study overall: Some of the nonresponding patients also showed low levels of normalized T-cell clonal expansion. Clonal expansion from baseline to week 6 occurred in both CD4+ and CD8+ T cells.

This TCR was recovered from an adult with an advanced solid tumor such as melanoma, head and neck, liver or kidney cancer. This chain joins TRBV11-3 and TRBJ1-1; weak D call: TRBD1 (6 bases). This specimen was CD4+ or CD8+ T cells sorted from blood, taken in a trial of the OX40 agonist ivuxolimab. CDR3 coding DNA: TGTGCCAGCAGCACAGGGTGGAACACTGAAGCTTTCTTT. This translates into CASSTGWNTEAFF.